The clone carrying this T cell receptor (beta chain) turned up a few times. The antigen is undetermined. CDR3 length equals 15 residues. Germline V gene lookup returns CDR1 MGHRA and CDR2 YSYEKL. Alongside a J-beta primer mix, a sample-barcoded 5' primer served in a second PCR lasting roughly 7 to 12 cycles. TCRdb re-derived calls from the 5' RACE reads in MiXCR, one entry per CDR3 protein. The table records over 450,000 distinct CDR3 sequences, less than 25% of them present only once. Approximately 9.6 milliliters of peripheral blood were drawn from each donor into EDTA-treated tubes. This entry belongs to a study of blood T cells in healthy people across ages. Notes on the study in general: Roughly linear age-related decline in beta diversity appeared, significant by age 40.

This sample was also put to use in a study of T cells of mothers and their children. Per that paper: Donors were a few healthy Caucasian mothers and their six children.

The chain has TRBV4-1 and TRBJ2-5; the D gene is possibly TRBD1 (6 bases). The J call may be in error: the DNA end matches TRBJ2-7 better. The receptor was derived from a boy aged 5-17 years in good health. The sample was blood. The CDR3 protein is CASSQSGAPNYEQYF. In DNA, the CDR3 is TGCGCCAGCAGCCAATCAGGGGCACCCAACTACGAGCAGTACTTC.